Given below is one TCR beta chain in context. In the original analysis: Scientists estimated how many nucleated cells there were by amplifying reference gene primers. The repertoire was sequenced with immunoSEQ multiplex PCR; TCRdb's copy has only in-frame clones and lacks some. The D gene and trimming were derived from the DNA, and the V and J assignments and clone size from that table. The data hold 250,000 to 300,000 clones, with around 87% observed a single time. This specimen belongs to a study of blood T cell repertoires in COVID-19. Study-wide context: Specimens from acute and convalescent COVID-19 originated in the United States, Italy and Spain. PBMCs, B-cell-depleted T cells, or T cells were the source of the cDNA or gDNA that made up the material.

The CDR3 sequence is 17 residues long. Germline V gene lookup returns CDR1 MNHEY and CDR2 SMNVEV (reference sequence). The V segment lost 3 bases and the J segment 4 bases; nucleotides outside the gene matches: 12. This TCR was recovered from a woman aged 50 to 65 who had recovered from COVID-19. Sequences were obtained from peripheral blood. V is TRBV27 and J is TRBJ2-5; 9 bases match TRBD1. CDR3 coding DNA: TGTGCCAGCAGTTTGGGCTCCACCGGGACAGGGCCAGAGACCCAGTACTTC. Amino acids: CASSLGSTGTGPETQYF.